A selection of T cell receptor beta chains follows, all from one sample in a study of T cells after yellow fever vaccination. TCRdb reprocessed the 5' RACE reads via MiXCR and lists one record per CDR3 protein. The table has some 26,000 distinct CDR3 sequences, roughly 3.3% seen once. The material sequenced was PBMCs, either bulk or a sorted T-cell subset (CD4+, CD8+, memory, or dextramer-sorted; not recorded which), taken more than 35 days after the first yellow fever vaccination. These receptors were taken from a young man who received the YFV17D yellow fever vaccine. CDR3s include the opening cysteine and the closing phenylalanine or tryptophan. A D gene is named only where the DNA matches it firmly. For some rows the clone size is stated as once, few or many, or as a class when expanded; others skip it.

clone size | J gene | D gene | CDR3 length | V gene | CDR3 protein | CDR3 DNA
many | TRBJ1-4 | - | 18 | TRBV6-5 | CASSRRLPDGTLGEKLFF | TGTGCCAGCAGTCGGCGATTACCAGACGGAACCTTAGGGGAAAAACTGTTTTTT
many | TRBJ2-5 | - | 14 | TRBV9 | CASSVGFSQETQYF | TGTGCCAGCAGCGTAGGTTTCAGCCAAGAGACCCAGTACTTC
many | TRBJ1-6 | - | 14 | TRBV3-1 | CASRGRFYNSPLHF | TGTGCCAGCAGGGGACGGTTCTATAATTCACCCCTCCACTTT
many | TRBJ1-5 | TRBD1 | 15 | TRBV5-1 | CASSPDGQGNQPQHF | TGCGCCAGCAGCCCGGATGGACAGGGGAATCAGCCCCAGCATTTT
few | TRBJ1-2 | TRBD1 | 14 | TRBV7-2 | CASSLFGQGYGYTF | TGTGCCAGCAGCCTCTTCGGACAGGGCTATGGCTACACCTTC
many | TRBJ1-6 | - | 16 | TRBV6-5 | CASSYLAWTGNSPLHF | TGTGCCAGCAGTTATCTAGCCTGGACGGGGAATTCACCCCTCCACTTT
many | TRBJ1-5 | - | 17 | TRBV4-1 | CASSQVGLLSPNQPQHF | TGCGCCAGCAGCCAAGTGGGTCTACTAAGCCCCAATCAGCCCCAGCATTTT
many | TRBJ2-5 | TRBD1 | 14 | TRBV5-1 | CASSQGQGKETQYF | TGCGCCAGCAGCCAGGGACAGGGAAAAGAGACCCAGTACTTC
few | TRBJ2-2 | - | 17 | TRBV11-2 | CASSSFTVFVNTGELFF | TGTGCCAGCAGCTCCTTTACAGTATTCGTGAACACCGGGGAGCTGTTTTTT
many | TRBJ2-1 | - | 14 | TRBV4-3 | CASSQLSTRNEQFF | TGCGCCAGCAGCCAATTAAGTACTAGGAATGAGCAGTTCTTC
many | TRBJ1-2 | - | 15 | TRBV20-1 | CSARPSGAGAHGYTF | TGCAGTGCTAGACCCTCAGGGGCGGGGGCGCATGGCTACACCTTC
many | TRBJ1-5 | - | 16 | TRBV18 | CASSPSILGLGQPQHF | TGTGCCAGCTCACCAAGCATCCTCGGGCTTGGCCAGCCCCAGCATTTT
many | TRBJ1-4 | TRBD1 | 14 | TRBV4-3 | CASSQTGLGEKLFF | TGCGCCAGCAGCCAGACAGGGCTCGGGGAAAAACTGTTTTTT
many | TRBJ2-7 | TRBD1 | 14 | TRBV5-6 | CASSLPGQGSEQYF | TGTGCCAGCAGCTTGCCGGGACAGGGTTCCGAGCAGTACTTC
- | TRBJ1-2 | - | 15 | TRBV5-4 | CASSMLQGSSYGYTF | TGTGCCAGCAGCATGTTACAGGGATCCAGCTATGGCTACACCTTC
many | TRBJ2-2 | TRBD2 | 15 | TRBV28 | CASSFTSGNTGELFF | TGTGCCAGCAGTTTTACTAGCGGAAACACCGGGGAGCTGTTTTTT
medium-sized | TRBJ2-4 | TRBD1 | 18 | TRBV6-5 | CASSYGHGQGRAKNIQYF | TGTGCCAGCAGTTACGGACACGGACAGGGAAGGGCCAAAAACATTCAGTACTTC
many | TRBJ2-5 | - | 12 | TRBV7-3 | CASSSNGETQYF | TGTGCCAGCAGCTCTAACGGGGAGACCCAGTACTTC
- | TRBJ1-2 | - | 15 | TRBV15 | CATSRASTDGYGYTF | TGTGCCACCAGCAGAGCTTCAACGGACGGATACGGCTACACCTTC
many | TRBJ2-2 | - | 14 | TRBV27 | CASSTSQNTGELFF | TGTGCCAGCAGTACGTCACAAAACACCGGGGAGCTGTTTTTT
many | TRBJ2-7 | - | 11 | TRBV10-3 | CAISDNYEQYF | TGTGCCATCAGTGACAACTACGAGCAGTACTTC
many | TRBJ2-2 | - | 15 | TRBV5-1 | CASSREPQLVGELFF | TGCGCCAGCAGCCGAGAGCCACAATTAGTCGGGGAGCTGTTTTTT
many | TRBJ1-2 | - | 17 | TRBV5-5 | CASSFLIPRQKNYGYTF | TGTGCCAGCAGCTTCTTAATTCCCCGGCAGAAAAACTATGGCTACACCTTC
many | TRBJ1-6 | - | 14 | TRBV3-1 | CASSPLYTDSPLHF | TGTGCCAGCAGCCCTCTTTACACGGATTCACCCCTCCACTTT
many | TRBJ2-1 | - | 15 | TRBV5-1 | CASSKQGGGEYEQFF | TGCGCCAGCAGCAAGCAAGGAGGGGGGGAGTATGAGCAGTTCTTC
many | TRBJ1-1 | - | 15 | TRBV5-1 | CASSLRSESGTEAFF | TGCGCCAGCAGCTTGCGAAGTGAGAGCGGCACTGAAGCTTTCTTT
many | TRBJ2-5 | TRBD2 | 15 | TRBV24-1 | CATSARGGFQETQYF | TGTGCCACCAGTGCTCGCGGGGGGTTCCAAGAGACCCAGTACTTC
many | TRBJ2-7 | - | 16 | TRBV3-1 | CASSLHAGTRAYEQYF | TGTGCCAGCAGCCTCCACGCCGGGACTCGAGCCTACGAGCAGTACTTC
medium-sized | TRBJ1-2 | - | 11 | TRBV12-3/TRBV12-4 | CASSLVNGYTF | TGTGCCAGTAGCCTCGTCAATGGCTACACCTTC
many | TRBJ2-3 | TRBD1 | 13 | TRBV29-1 | CSAGQGSTDTQYF | TGCAGCGCTGGACAGGGGAGCACAGATACGCAGTATTTT
many | TRBJ2-3 | - | 13 | TRBV7-9 | CASSADSTDTQYF | TGTGCCAGCAGCGCGGACAGCACAGATACGCAGTATTTT
many | TRBJ2-2 | - | 17 | TRBV18 | CASSPLLGGENTGELFF | TGTGCCAGCTCACCCCTACTCGGCGGGGAGAACACCGGGGAGCTGTTTTTT
many | TRBJ2-1 | - | 14 | TRBV29-1 | CSVAEGWAAGEQFF | TGCAGCGTTGCTGAAGGGTGGGCGGCTGGAGAGCAGTTCTTC
many | TRBJ1-5 | - | 12 | TRBV7-2 | CASSLSGLPQHF | TGTGCCAGCAGCTTATCAGGGCTGCCCCAGCATTTT
- | TRBJ1-5 | - | 16 | TRBV6-1 | CASREHGGVNNQPQHF | TGTGCCAGCAGGGAACACGGGGGAGTCAACAATCAGCCCCAGCATTTT
many | TRBJ2-2 | TRBD1 | 14 | TRBV4-3 | CASSQETGGGELFF | TGCGCCAGCAGCCAAGAGACAGGGGGCGGGGAGCTGTTTTTT
many | TRBJ1-2 | - | 13 | TRBV15 | CATSRDVFYGYTF | TGTGCCACCAGCAGAGACGTTTTCTATGGCTACACCTTC
medium-sized | TRBJ2-5 | - | 13 | TRBV10-3 | CAVGSSDQETQYF | TGTGCCGTGGGTTCTAGCGACCAAGAGACCCAGTACTTC
many | TRBJ2-3 | - | 14 | TRBV20-1 | CSAPRRGGTDTQYF | TGCAGTGCTCCCCGGCGGGGAGGCACAGATACGCAGTATTTT
many | TRBJ2-3 | - | 17 | TRBV15 | CATSRDQFGGAPDTQYF | TGTGCCACCAGCAGAGATCAATTCGGAGGGGCACCAGATACGCAGTATTTT
many | TRBJ2-5 | TRBD2 | 13 | TRBV7-2 | CASSSGGLETQYF | TGTGCCAGCAGCTCGGGGGGGCTAGAGACCCAGTACTTC
many | TRBJ2-7 | TRBD2 | 14 | TRBV5-1 | CASSFGGGSYEQYF | TGCGCCAGCTCCTTCGGGGGGGGCTCCTACGAGCAGTACTTC
many | TRBJ2-6 | - | 15 | TRBV12-3/TRBV12-4 | CASGHSLAGANVLTF | TGTGCCAGCGGTCACTCCTTAGCTGGGGCCAACGTCCTGACTTTC
many | TRBJ2-1 | TRBD2 | 15 | TRBV5-1 | CASSSGTSGVSEQFF | TGCGCCAGCAGCTCAGGGACTAGCGGGGTTAGTGAGCAGTTCTTC
many | TRBJ1-6 | - | 16 | TRBV18 | CASSPASNGNNSPLHF | TGTGCCAGCTCCCCCGCCTCGAACGGCAATAATTCACCCCTCCACTTT
- | TRBJ1-5 | TRBD1 | 16 | TRBV20-1 | CSARAGQTFSNQPQHF | TGCAGTGCTAGAGCGGGACAGACCTTTAGCAATCAGCCCCAGCATTTT